This entry lists 20 T cell receptor beta chains sequenced from one sample in a study of shared clonotypes between healthy human individuals. Positive CCR7 selection of CD45RO-negative cells yielded the naive CD8 cells, and terminally differentiated effector memory CD45RA+ cells were excluded. Clones were sequenced by immunoSEQ multiplex PCR, and TCRdb holds only the in-frame ones, with some missing. This sample yields approximately 2,000,000 clones, of which around 95% are seen a single time; 1.5% to 2% belongs to the top ten. Sequences were obtained from naive CD8+ T cells from PBMCs. These receptor sequences come from a young man in good health. Some clones in this sample may be carry-over from other donors' samples.

The rearrangement uses TRBV27 and TRBJ2-7, with 7 positions matching TRBD1. CDR1 is MNHEY and CDR2 is SMNVEV in the germline V gene (reference sequence). J was trimmed by 3 bases and V by 6 bases; bases with no gene match: 14. This CDR3 contains 16 residues. In nucleotides, the CDR3 is TGTGCCAGCAGCATAGGACAGGTCTGGAGTAACTACGAGCAGTACTTC. Its translation: CASSIGQVWSNYEQYF.

This chain links TRBV7-6 with TRBJ2-3; 8 bases map to TRBD2. The CDR3 consists of 14 residues. V shed 5 bases and J 5 bases; nucleotides not matched to a gene: 6. Germline CDR1 is SGHVS and CDR2 is FNYEAQ. The CDR3 DNA follows: TGTGCCAGCAGCCTAGTCCGGGAGGGAGATACGCAGTATTTT. Its translation: CASSLVREGDTQYF.

The chain recombines TRBV27 with TRBJ1-2; D gene unclear. The length of the CDR3 is 14 residues. With 4 bases removed from V and 8 bases from J, the gap between germline ends came to 17 bases. Germline V lookup: CDR1 MNHEY, CDR2 SMNVEV (reference sequence). CDR3 bases: TGTGCCAGCAGTTCCCACAGCGGCGCGGGGGGCTACACCTTC. Residues: CASSSHSGAGGYTF.

The chain recombines TRBV28 with TRBJ1-5, with 7 bases lining up with TRBD1. The V and J ends lost 5 bases and 4 bases, in that order; junction bases with no gene match: 14. Germline CDR1 reads MDHEN; CDR2 reads SYDVKM. The CDR3 has 17 residues. The chain's CDR3 is CASSPPGRRGKNQPQHF. The CDR3 DNA is TGTGCCAGCAGTCCCCCAGGCCGCAGGGGGAAGAATCAGCCCCAGCATTTT.

With regard to this clone: At the DNA level, this CDR3 is encoded by other sequences in the same sample as well. The chain couples TRBV27 to TRBJ2-7; D may correspond to TRBD1 or TRBD2 (5 bases each). The CDR3 is 14 amino acids. The V end was cut by 5 bases, the J end by 2 bases, with 13 bases between. Per the germline V gene, CDR1 is MNHEY and CDR2 is SMNVEV (reference sequence). CDR3 bases: TGTGCCAGCAGTCTAGCTGGGACCGCCTACGAGCAGTACTTC. Its translation: CASSLAGTAYEQYF.

The V call is TRBV29-1, the J call TRBJ2-3; possible D gene TRBD2, 6 bases. The CDR3 spans 17 residues. Germline-derived CDR1 and CDR2 are SQVTM and ANQGSEA. The V and J ends lost 3 bases and 0 bases respectively, with 19 bases between them. The DNA for the CDR3 is TGCAGCGTTGACGGGACTTTTCCCTCCACTAGCACAGATACGCAGTATTTT. Its protein is CSVDGTFPSTSTDTQYF.

This clone has just one count. The V and J genes are TRBV6-5 and TRBJ2-7; D is tentatively TRBD1 or TRBD2 (6 bases each). Trimming removed 1 base from V and 4 bases from J, with 14 bases in between. Germline V gene lookup returns CDR1 MNHEY and CDR2 SVGAGI. The CDR3 covers 15 residues. The CDR3 DNA follows: TGTGCCAGCAGTTACTATCCGGGGGCGGGTTACGAGCAGTACTTC. This sequence encodes CASSYYPGAGYEQYF.

The V call is TRBV5-1, the J call TRBJ2-1, with no clear D. Trimming cost V 6 bases and J 6 bases, with 13 bases left between them. Germline V gene sequence: CDR1 SGHRS, CDR2 YFSETQ. The CDR3 loop spans 13 amino acids. The CDR3 DNA reads as TGCGCCAGCACTCGTACCCCCGGCAATGAGCAGTTCTTC. Its protein product is CASTRTPGNEQFF.

V is TRBV19 and J is TRBJ1-5; D gene uncertain. This CDR3 has 14 amino acids. Deletions cut 2 bases from V and 4 bases from J, with 9 bases between. Germline CDR1 LNHDA, CDR2 SQIVND (reference sequence). The CDR3 bases are TGTGCCAGTAGTATATACGGAGTTAATCAGCCCCAGCATTTT. This gives the protein CASSIYGVNQPQHF.

The chain is built from TRBV7-9 and TRBJ2-5; no clear D gene. V lost 6 bases and J 4 bases, leaving 12 bases between the germline ends. The CDR3 has 13 residues. Looked up from germline, CDR1 is SEHNR and CDR2 is FQNEAQ (reference sequence). The CDR3: CASSWAKRETQYF. CDR3 DNA: TGTGCCAGCAGTTGGGCCAAACGAGAGACCCAGTACTTC.

The chain joins TRBV5-6 to TRBJ2-5, with 9 bases lining up with TRBD1. The CDR3 sequence is 16 residues long. Germline values: CDR1 SGHDT, CDR2 YYEEEE. V lost 0 bases and J lost 5; bases outside the gene matches: 8. This chain's CDR3 is CASSLATGGGGETQYF. The CDR3 nucleotides read TGTGCCAGCAGCTTGGCCACAGGGGGCGGAGGGGAGACCCAGTACTTC. The full variable domain, in which reference TRBV5-6 and TRBJ2-5 provide the parts outside the CDR3, is DAGVTQSPTHLIKTRGQQVTLRCSPKSGHDTVSWYQQALGQGPQFIFQYYEEEERQRGNFPDRFSGHQFPNYSSELNVNALLLGDSALYLCASSLATGGGGETQYFGPGTRLLVL.

The V gene is TRBV9, the J gene TRBJ1-1; unclear D gene. The CDR3 has 11 amino acids. V was shortened by 3 bases and J by 7 bases, with 7 bases between the two germline ends. Germline CDR1 reads SGDLS; CDR2 reads YYNGEE. Here the CDR3 DNA reads TGTGCCAGCAGCGGCGACCTTGAAGCTTTCTTT. Translation gives CASSGDLEAFF.

This clone has just one count. In nucleotides, the CDR3 is TGCAGCGTGGTCGAGAGCACAGATACGCAGTATTTT. It codes for CSVVESTDTQYF. V gene TRBV29-1 combines with J gene TRBJ2-3; no firm D call. The CDR3 length is 12 residues. Germline-derived CDR1 and CDR2 are SQVTM and ANQGSEA. Deletions cut 6 bases from V and 0 bases from J, with 7 bases between.

The rearrangement links TRBV11-2 to TRBJ2-7, with 7 bases matching TRBD2. The CDR3 extends over 17 amino acids. V was clipped by 3 bases and J by 1 base; unmatched bases: 12. The V gene's germline CDR1 is SGHAT and CDR2 FQNNGV. The DNA for the CDR3 is TGTGCCAGCAGCTTGGTTGGTCCCCTAGCGGAATCCTACGAGCAGTACTTC. Translating it yields CASSLVGPLAESYEQYF. Drawing the rest from reference TRBV11-2 and TRBJ2-7, the complete variable domain is EAGVAQSPRYKIIEKRQSVAFWCNPISGHATLYWYQQILGQGPKLLIQFQNNGVVDDSQLPKDRFSAERLKGVDSTLKIQPAKLEDSAVYLCASSLVGPLAESYEQYFGPGTRLTVT.

This chain links TRBV4-1 with TRBJ1-5, with 9 nucleotides matching TRBD1. With 7 bases clipped from V and 10 bases from J, the junction kept 11 bases outside the gene matches. CDR1 is MGHRA, CDR2 YSYEKL, per germline. This CDR3 region has 14 residues. CDR3: CASTFRDRDRPQHF. The CDR3 DNA is TGCGCCAGCACGTTCCGGGACAGGGACCGTCCCCAGCATTTT.

The V and J genes are TRBV19 and TRBJ2-2, with 9 positions matching TRBD2. V was clipped by 5 bases and J by 4 bases; unmatched bases: 11. Looked up from germline, CDR1 is LNHDA and CDR2 is SQIVND (reference sequence). The CDR3 spans 17 residues. CDR3 coding DNA: TGTGCCAGTAGTCCCCGTGAGGGCGGGAGGGTCACCGGGGAGCTGTTTTTT. Translation: CASSPREGGRVTGELFF.

J is TRBJ2-1 and V is TRBV28, with 9 bases aligning to TRBD2. V shed 6 bases, J shed 6 bases, and the junction held 6 bases outside the gene matches. The CDR3 extends over 14 amino acids. The germline V gene has CDR1 MDHEN and CDR2 SYDVKM. This CDR3 is CASSWLAGLNEQFF. The CDR3 DNA reads as TGTGCCAGCAGCTGGCTAGCGGGACTCAATGAGCAGTTCTTC. Supplemented by reference TRBV28 and TRBJ2-1, the full variable domain reads DVKVTQSSRYLVKRTGEKVFLECVQDMDHENMFWYRQDPGLGLRLIYFSYDVKMKEKGDIPEGYSVSREKKERFSLILESASTNQTSMYLCASSWLAGLNEQFFGPGTRLTVL.

In nucleotides, the CDR3 is TGCGCCAGCAGCTTCAAGGGGCCCAGACAGGGGATGAACACTGAAGCTTTCTTT. It codes for CASSFKGPRQGMNTEAFF. The rearrangement links TRBV5-1 to TRBJ1-1, with 8 positions matching TRBD1. The length of the CDR3 is 18 residues. The junction had 12 bases not matched to a gene; V was cut back by 2 bases and J by 0 bases. Germline lookup yields CDR1 SGHRS and CDR2 YFSETQ.

V is TRBV9 and J is TRBJ2-1; no firm D call. The V end lost 4 bases, the J end lost 8 bases, and 7 bases lay between the germline ends. The CDR3 has 11 residues. Germline V gene sequence: CDR1 SGDLS, CDR2 YYNGEE. CDR3 sequence reads: CASSTSDEQFF. CDR3 nucleotides: TGTGCCAGCAGCACAAGTGATGAGCAGTTCTTC.

This chain joins TRBV27 and TRBJ1-1; 7 bases align to TRBD1. The ends lost 5 bases at V and 1 base at J; junction bases unmatched: 13. This CDR3 has 17 residues. Germline V gives CDR1 MNHEY, CDR2 SMNVEV (reference sequence). The CDR3, as DNA: TGTGCCAGCAGTCCGCGGGCTGTGACAGGGTGGAACACTGAAGCTTTCTTT. Translating it yields CASSPRAVTGWNTEAFF.